Detailed here is one T cell receptor (beta chain). V lost 7 bases to trimming and J lost 5 bases; unmatched junction nucleotides: 14. CDR1 is MDHEN, CDR2 SYDVKM, per germline. This CDR3 contains 16 residues. These data come from a study of T cell changes during pregnancy in multiple sclerosis. TCRdb's copy holds only in-frame clones and misses some; the assay was immunoSEQ multiplex PCR. The sample records over 35,000 clones, approximately 90% being singletons. The rearrangement joins TRBV28 to TRBJ1-3, with 7 positions matching TRBD1. This clonotype was obtained from a female donor in good health, enrolled as a control in a pregnancy study. The sequencing used CD4+ T cells from peripheral blood mononuclear cells, collected in the first trimester of pregnancy. CDR3 loop: CASISPAQGTRNTIYF. The CDR3 DNA follows: TGTGCCAGCATCTCCCCCGCACAGGGGACGAGAAACACCATATATTTT.